Each of the 22 T cell receptor beta chains below was sequenced from the same sample in a study of T cells in Graves' hyperthyroidism and ophthalmopathy. What was amplified from RNA transcripts were TCR beta CDR3 regions. In the first-round RT-PCR of the TCR CDR3, the HTBI primer set was used. A single record per CDR3 protein comes from TCRdb applying MiXCR to the multiplex PCR reads. Of about 420,000 distinct CDR3 sequences listed, about an eighth are singletons. The sample taken for sequencing was blood. Receptor source: a woman in her late teens or twenties with Graves' hyperthyroidism.

This clonotype has ten or more counts. The chain couples TRBV7-2 to TRBJ2-1, with D hard to call. This CDR3 spans 12 amino acids. Germline V lookup: CDR1 SGHTA, CDR2 FQGNSA. Trimming took 5 bases from V and 6 from J, leaving 8 bases between them. CDR3 sequence: CASSGRSNEQFF. CDR3 nucleotide sequence: TGTGCCAGCAGCGGACGTAGCAATGAGCAGTTCTTC.

This chain joins TRBV20-1 and TRBJ1-1; D is perhaps TRBD1 (6 bases). The CDR3 length is 15 residues. Per the germline V gene, CDR1 is DFQATT and CDR2 is SNEGSKA (reference sequence). Trimming took 6 bases from V and 3 from J, leaving 20 bases between them. In DNA form, the CDR3 reads TGCAGTGCGAAGTGGGGGTTTAGGGGGGACACTGAAGCTTTCTTT. This translates into CSAKWGFRGDTEAFF.

This clonotype was seen repeatedly, ten times or more. The chain recombines TRBV7-2 with TRBJ1-5; D remains ambiguous. CDR3 size: 15 residues. V was cut by 1 base and J by 2 bases, with 9 bases left in between. CDR1 is SGHTA, CDR2 FQGNSA, per germline. The chain's CDR3 is CASSLGGSGNQPQHF. The CDR3 DNA is TGTGCCAGCAGCTTAGGCGGTTCGGGCAATCAGCCCCAGCATTTT.

The chain is built from TRBV20-1 and TRBJ2-1; D uncertain. The CDR3 has 13 amino acids. The V gene lost 3 bases and the J gene lost 2 bases, with 8 bases spanning the gap. CDR1 and CDR2 (germline): DFQATT, SNEGSKA (reference sequence). CDR3 residues: CSASEATYNEQFF. The CDR3 region has the DNA TGCAGTGCTAGTGAAGCCACCTACAATGAGCAGTTCTTC.

The J gene is TRBJ2-7, the V gene TRBV10-3, with unresolved D. This CDR3 region has 11 residues. CDR1 and CDR2 from the germline V gene are ENHRY and SYGVKD. The V end lost 10 bases, the J end lost 1 base, and 8 bases lay between the germline ends. The CDR3 sequence: CATRNSYEQYF. As DNA, the CDR3 is TGTGCCACCAGGAATTCCTACGAGCAGTACTTC.

This clonotype showed up many times. This chain links TRBV12-3 or TRBV12-4 with TRBJ2-1, with TRBD1 identical over 7 bases. This CDR3 has 14 residues. V was pared by 6 bases and J by 2 bases, with 4 bases of the junction left unmatched. CDR3 in DNA: TGTGCCAGCAGCCCGACAGGGCCCTACAATGAGCAGTTCTTC. Protein: CASSPTGPYNEQFF.

This clonotype was picked up many times. The chain couples TRBV28 to TRBJ2-7; 10 nucleotides line up with TRBD2. The CDR3 sequence is 18 residues long. Germline CDR1 is MDHEN and CDR2 is SYDVKM. V gave up 7 bases and J gave up 0 bases; unmatched junction bases: 15. The CDR3 spells CASIPGGASGSGSYEQYF. The CDR3 DNA sequence: TGTGCCAGCATTCCAGGGGGGGCTAGCGGGAGCGGCTCCTACGAGCAGTACTTC.

Concerning this clonotype itself: Possible read error: a much larger clone is one base away. The V gene is TRBV12-3 or TRBV12-4, the J gene TRBJ2-2, with 7 bases lining up with TRBD1. The CDR3 runs to 14 residues. The CDR3 DNA is TGTGCCAGCATCAGGACAGGAGGAGCCGGGGAGCTGTCTTTT. It codes for CASIRTGGAGELSF.

This clonotype was counted many times. This chain connects TRBV27 to TRBJ1-1; no definite D call. Trimming pared 0 bases from V and 1 base from J, leaving 9 bases between. CDR1 is MNHEY, CDR2 SMNVEV, per germline (reference sequence). The CDR3 covers 15 residues. The CDR3 DNA follows: TGTGCCAGCAGTTTATCGGTAGACGGGAACACTGAAGCTTTCTTT. It specifies CASSLSVDGNTEAFF.

This clonotype was observed at least ten times. The chain links TRBV12-3 or TRBV12-4 to TRBJ2-1, with D maybe TRBD2 (6 bases). V lost 5 bases, J lost 10 bases, and 15 bases lay in between. The CDR3 covers 13 residues. The CDR3 sequence: CASSPRGGAEQFF. For the CDR3, the DNA is TGTGCCAGCAGTCCCCGGGGCGGGGCAGAGCAGTTCTTC.

This clonotype was seen at least ten times. The V call is TRBV5-1, the J call TRBJ1-5; D unclear. There are 14 residues in the CDR3. CDR1 and CDR2 (germline): SGHRS, YFSETQ. V was pared by 0 bases and J by 5 bases, with 9 bases between. CDR3 sequence (DNA): TGCGCCAGCAGCTTGGACGGTGCGGATCAGCCCCAGCATTTT. It translates to CASSLDGADQPQHF.

V and J are TRBV10-3 and TRBJ2-1; D perhaps matches TRBD1 (5 bases). CDR3 length: 14 residues. Germline V gene sequence: CDR1 ENHRY, CDR2 SYGVKD. Between the trimmed V and J ends, which lost 3 bases and 2 bases, there was a span of 8 bases. The CDR3 bases are TGTGCCATCAGTGATTCAGGGACCTACAATGAGCAGTTCTTC. The encoded protein is CAISDSGTYNEQFF.

This clonotype was seen ten or more times. The chain uses TRBV2 and TRBJ2-1; 8 bases agree with TRBD2. Germline V gives CDR1 SNHLY, CDR2 FYNNEI. The V and J ends lost 4 bases and 3 bases, in that order; junction bases with no gene match: 8. This CDR3 region has 16 residues. CDR3: CASSGPGTRDYNEQFF. The CDR3 region has the DNA TGTGCCAGCAGTGGACCCGGGACTAGAGACTACAATGAGCAGTTCTTC.

In its sample, this clonotype was seen many times. This chain joins TRBV28 and TRBJ2-1; 8 bases map to TRBD1. The CDR3 contains 14 residues. Trimming cost V 0 bases and J 9 bases; bases outside gene matches: 4. Germline-derived CDR1 and CDR2 are MDHEN and SYDVKM. CDR3 bases: TGTGCCAGCAGTTTATGGTCAGGGGGCGCTGAGCAGTTCTTC. Amino acid sequence: CASSLWSGGAEQFF. The whole variable domain, remainder taken from reference TRBV28 and TRBJ2-1, is DVKVTQSSRYLVKRTGEKVFLECVQDMDHENMFWYRQDPGLGLRLIYFSYDVKMKEKGDIPEGYSVSREKKERFSLILESASTNQTSMYLCASSLWSGGAEQFFGPGTRLTVL.

At least ten counts were recorded for this clonotype. This CDR3 is CSARTGTIRYEQFF. The CDR3 DNA follows: TGCAGTGCTAGAACCGGGACTATCCGCTATGAGCAGTTCTTC. The rearrangement uses TRBV20-1 and TRBJ2-1; 7 bases agree with TRBD2. The CDR3 totals 14 residues. V gave up 2 bases and J gave up 8 bases; unmatched junction bases: 9. Germline CDR1 DFQATT, CDR2 SNEGSKA (reference sequence).

This clonotype was recorded many times. The rearrangement uses TRBV24-1 and TRBJ1-2, with D possibly being TRBD1 (5 bases). CDR3 length equals 17 residues. Germline V gene sequence: CDR1 KGHDR, CDR2 SFDVKD. V was cut by 7 bases and J by 3 bases, with 23 bases left in between. CDR3 DNA: TGTGCCACCAGCGTACTTAGGACACGGATAGAGGACTATGGCTACACCTTC. The encoded protein is CATSVLRTRIEDYGYTF.

Only a few counts were recorded for this clonotype. The V gene is TRBV5-6, the J gene TRBJ2-1; 10 bases are shared with TRBD2. With V trimmed by 0 bases and J by 3 bases, 6 bases remained unmatched. The length of the CDR3 is 17 residues. Looked up from germline, CDR1 is SGHDT and CDR2 is YYEEEE. The DNA for the CDR3 is TGTGCCAGCAGCTTGGCTTTTCGGACTAGCGGCTACAATGAGCAGTTCTTC. The encoded protein is CASSLAFRTSGYNEQFF.

The CDR3 loop reads CASLAGGQTQYF. CDR3 coding DNA: TGTGCCAGCCTAGCGGGAGGGCAGACCCAGTACTTC. The chain is built from TRBV2 and TRBJ2-5, with 12 bases fitting TRBD2. With V trimmed by 8 bases and J by 6 bases, 1 base remained unmatched. This CDR3 contains 12 residues. Germline CDR1 is SNHLY and CDR2 is FYNNEI.

The CDR3, as DNA: TGTGCCAGCAGCTTTAGACGGTATCCCTCGAGGGAGACCCAGTACTTC. Protein product: CASSFRRYPSRETQYF. The V gene is TRBV7-8, the J gene TRBJ2-5; D ambiguous. Trimming stripped 3 bases from V and 5 bases from J, with 19 bases between. There are 16 residues in the CDR3. Germline CDR1 SGHVS, CDR2 FQNEAQ.

This clonotype was seen many times. The chain has TRBV18 and TRBJ2-4; TRBD1 matches 10 bases. This CDR3 is built from 14 residues. The V and J ends lost 1 base and 6 bases, in that order; junction bases with no gene match: 0. Germline lookup yields CDR1 KGHSH and CDR2 LQKENI. Written as DNA, the CDR3 is TGTGCCAGCTCACCACGGACAGGGGGAAACATTCAGTACTTC. This encodes CASSPRTGGNIQYF.

This chain links TRBV9 with TRBJ1-4; D unclear. V was cut by 4 bases and J by 0 bases, with 10 bases left in between. The CDR3 covers 15 residues. Germline V gene lookup returns CDR1 SGDLS and CDR2 YYNGEE. CDR3 region: CASSSRLATNEKLFF. CDR3 nucleotide sequence: TGTGCCAGCAGCTCGCGACTCGCAACTAATGAAAAACTGTTTTTT.

As concerns this clonotype: This sequence may be a read error, since a much larger clone differs from it by one base. The gene calls are TRBV2 and TRBJ1-5; unclear D gene. The germline V gene encodes CDR1 SNHLY and CDR2 FYNNEI. The V and J ends lost 7 bases and 7 bases respectively, with 17 bases between them. This CDR3 region has 14 residues. CDR3 sequence: CASTTDGIGQPQHF. CDR3 DNA: TGTGCCAGCACTACTGACGGGATAGGGCAGCCCCAGCATTTT.